The source of this T cell receptor (beta chain) is a study of early T cells in non-severe SARS-CoV-2 infection. CDR1 is SGHTS and CDR2 is YDEGEE in the germline V gene. There are 15 residues in the CDR3. The junction had 9 bases not matched to a gene; V was cut back by 4 bases and J by 5 bases. Each CDR3 protein is one row after TCRdb ran MiXCR on the 5' RACE reads. The sample yields about 34,000 distinct CDR3 sequences, over 6% seen once. V and J are TRBV5-8 and TRBJ2-7; 10 nucleotides align to TRBD1. The TCR originated in an adult who was a healthcare worker with PCR-confirmed SARS-CoV-2 infection or an uninfected control (not recorded which). Sequences were derived from whole blood, sampled at baseline. CDR3 region: CASSSFGTGVDEQYF. The CDR3 DNA sequence: TGTGCCAGCAGCAGCTTCGGGACAGGGGTCGACGAGCAGTACTTC. Full variable domain (rest looked up from reference TRBV5-8 and TRBJ2-7): EAGVTQSPTHLIKTRGQQATLRCSPISGHTSVYWYQQALGLGLQFLLWYDEGEERNRGNFPPRFSGRQFPNYSSELNVNALELEDSALYLCASSSFGTGVDEQYFGPGTRLTVT.